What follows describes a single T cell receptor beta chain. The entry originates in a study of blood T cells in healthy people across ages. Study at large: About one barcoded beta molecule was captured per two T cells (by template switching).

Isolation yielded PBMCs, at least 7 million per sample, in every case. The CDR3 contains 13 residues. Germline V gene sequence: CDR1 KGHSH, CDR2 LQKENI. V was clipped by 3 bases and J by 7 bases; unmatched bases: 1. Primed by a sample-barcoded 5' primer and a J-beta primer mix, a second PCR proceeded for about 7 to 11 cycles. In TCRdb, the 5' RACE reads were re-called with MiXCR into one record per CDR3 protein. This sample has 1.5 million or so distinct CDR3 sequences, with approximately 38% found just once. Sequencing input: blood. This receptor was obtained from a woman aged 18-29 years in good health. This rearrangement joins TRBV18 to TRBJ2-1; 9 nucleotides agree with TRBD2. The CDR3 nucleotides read TGTGCCAGCTCACCTCTAGCGGGAAATGAGCAGTTCTTC. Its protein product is CASSPLAGNEQFF.